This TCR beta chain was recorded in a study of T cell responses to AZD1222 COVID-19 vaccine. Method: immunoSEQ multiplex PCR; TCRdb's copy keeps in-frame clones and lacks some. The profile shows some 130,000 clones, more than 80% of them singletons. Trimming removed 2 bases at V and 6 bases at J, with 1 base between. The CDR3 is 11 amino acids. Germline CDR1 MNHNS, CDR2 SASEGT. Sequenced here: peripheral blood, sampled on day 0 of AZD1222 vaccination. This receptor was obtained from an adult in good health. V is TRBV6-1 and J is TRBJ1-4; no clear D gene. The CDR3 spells CASSEYEKLFF. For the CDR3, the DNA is TGTGCCAGCAGTGAATATGAAAAACTGTTTTTT.